This entry lists 17 T cell receptor beta chains sequenced from one sample in a study of T-cell memory formation after mild COVID-19. TCRdb used MiXCR to reprocess the 5' RACE reads, holding one entry per CDR3 protein. The table includes a few hundred thousand distinct CDR3 sequences, about a sixth detected once. Sample: PBMCs or a T cell subset sorted from them (not recorded which). These receptors all stem from a man between 18 and 35 years old who had mild COVID-19 (a few samples of this study predate the infection). Cell type and time point are not known.

The chain recombines TRBV7-2 with TRBJ2-4; D remains unclear. Between the trimmed V and J ends, which lost 1 base and 1 base, there was a span of 5 bases. The CDR3 loop spans 14 amino acids. Germline V gene lookup returns CDR1 SGHTA and CDR2 FQGNSA. CDR3: CASSLGSAKNIQYF. In DNA form, the CDR3 reads TGTGCCAGCAGCTTAGGGTCTGCCAAAAACATTCAGTACTTC.

The chain is built from TRBV30 and TRBJ1-5, with no clear D. Germline loops: CDR1 GTSNPN, CDR2 SVGIG (reference sequence). The V end lost 2 bases, the J end lost 7 bases, and 12 bases lay between the germline ends. The CDR3 length is 13 residues. The CDR3 DNA follows: TGTGCCTGGAGTCCGGCCAGTGAACAGCCCCAGCATTTT. Encoded protein: CAWSPASEQPQHF. The variable domain in full, with the rest retrieved from reference TRBV30 and TRBJ1-5, is SQTIHQWPATLVQPVGSPLSLECTVEGTSNPNLYWYRQAAGRGLQLLFYSVGIGQISSEVPQNLSASRPQDRQFILSSKKLLLSDSGFYLCAWSPASEQPQHFGDGTRLSIL.

This clonotype was seen a handful of times. CDR3 nucleotide sequence: TGTGCCACCCTAGCGGGGGGACCCGAGCAGTACTTC. This sequence encodes CATLAGGPEQYF. The chain recombines TRBV12-3 or TRBV12-4 with TRBJ2-7, with 11 bases fitting TRBD2. J lost 6 bases, V lost 10 bases, and 5 bases had no gene match. This CDR3 is built from 12 residues.

This clonotype appeared many times. The chain recombines TRBV10-2 with TRBJ2-5; no firm D call. CDR1 and CDR2 from the germline V gene are WSHSY and SAAADI. This CDR3 has 13 amino acids. The V gene lost 4 bases and the J gene lost 5 bases, with 11 bases spanning the gap. Written as DNA, the CDR3 is TGCGCCAGCAGTGGCCGCGGTGGCGAGACCCAGTACTTC. Its translation is CASSGRGGETQYF.

Only a few counts were recorded for this clonotype. The chain carries TRBV5-1 and TRBJ1-1; tentative D call: TRBD1 (5 bases). The CDR3 contains 15 residues. Per germline, CDR1 SGHRS and CDR2 YFSETQ. V lost 4 bases to trimming and J lost 6 bases, with 19 bases between them. Here the CDR3 DNA reads TGCGCCAGCAGCCCGGAGGTTTCCCCGGGGGCTGAAGCTTTCTTT. It encodes CASSPEVSPGAEAFF.

The chain is built from TRBV7-6 and TRBJ2-3, with TRBD2 matching 8 bases. J gave up 3 bases and V 5 bases, and 4 bases lay outside the gene matches. The CDR3 has 14 residues. CDR1 is SGHVS and CDR2 is FNYEAQ in the germline V gene. The CDR3 nucleotides are TGTGCCAGCAGCCCGGGACTAGTTACAGATACGCAGTATTTT. Protein: CASSPGLVTDTQYF.

V is TRBV7-2 and J is TRBJ2-1; 14 bases align to TRBD2. Germline V lookup: CDR1 SGHTA, CDR2 FQGNSA. Losses at the gene ends were 5 bases for V and 9 bases for J; bases not matched to a gene: 6. This CDR3 spans 15 amino acids. The CDR3 region has the DNA TGTGCCAGCAGCCCGGGACTAGCGGGGGCTTTTGAGCAGTTCTTC. It specifies CASSPGLAGAFEQFF.

This clonotype was counted ten times or more. The chain links TRBV5-1 to TRBJ2-7, with TRBD1 identical over 7 bases. The J segment lost 7 bases and the V segment lost 2 bases, leaving 6 bases of the junction unmatched. CDR1 and CDR2 (germline): SGHRS, YFSETQ. The CDR3 spans 13 residues. The chain's CDR3 is CASSFQDRIEQYF. CDR3 DNA: TGCGCCAGCAGCTTCCAGGACAGGATAGAGCAGTACTTC. Filled out from reference TRBV5-1 and TRBJ2-7, the complete variable domain reads KAGVTQTPRYLIKTRGQQVTLSCSPISGHRSVSWYQQTPGQGLQFLFEYFSETQRNKGNFPGRFSGRQFSNSRSEMNVSTLELGDSALYLCASSFQDRIEQYFGPGTRLTVT.

This chain uses TRBV5-6 with TRBJ2-7; unclear D gene. CDR1 is SGHDT and CDR2 is YYEEEE in the germline V gene. The CDR3 runs to 14 residues. V lost 3 bases and J lost 2, with 12 bases in between. The CDR3 DNA reads as TGTGCCAGCAGCTGGCGGATGCCGGCCTACGAGCAGTACTTC. Its protein is CASSWRMPAYEQYF.

The genes are TRBV20-1 and TRBJ1-5; TRBD1 matches 7 bases. With 5 bases clipped from V and 4 bases from J, the junction kept 2 bases outside the gene matches. Per the germline V gene, CDR1 is DFQATT and CDR2 is SNEGSKA (reference sequence). This CDR3 has 12 residues. The CDR3: CSALQGNQPQHF. The CDR3 bases are TGCAGTGCTCTACAGGGGAATCAGCCCCAGCATTTT.

The CDR3 DNA is TGTGCCAGCAGAAGAGACTCCTACGAGCAGTACTTC. It codes for CASRRDSYEQYF. The rearrangement links TRBV3-1 to TRBJ2-7, with no clear D. Trimming removed 6 bases at V and 0 bases at J, with 6 bases between. CDR3 length: 12 residues. The germline V gene encodes CDR1 LGHDT and CDR2 YNNKEL (reference sequence).

This rearrangement joins TRBV6-5 to TRBJ2-4; no clear D gene. The V end lost 7 bases, the J end lost 8 bases, and 18 bases lay between the germline ends. There are 14 residues in the CDR3. Per germline, CDR1 MNHEY and CDR2 SVGAGI. The CDR3 DNA follows: TGTGCCAGCAATGTCCGCGAGGACCACGACATTCAGTACTTC. It codes for CASNVREDHDIQYF.

The V gene is TRBV27, the J gene TRBJ2-5; 9 bases map to TRBD1. CDR3 length equals 14 residues. Germline CDR1 MNHEY, CDR2 SMNVEV (reference sequence). V shed 6 bases, J shed 4 bases, and the junction held 6 bases outside the gene matches. The CDR3 loop reads CASSRDRVVETQYF. The CDR3 DNA follows: TGTGCCAGCAGCCGGGACAGGGTGGTAGAGACCCAGTACTTC.

The rearrangement joins TRBV29-1 to TRBJ2-1; tentatively, D is TRBD2 (6 bases). The CDR3 is 15 amino acids. Trimming took 6 bases from V and 1 from J, leaving 16 bases between them. CDR1 and CDR2 from the germline V gene are SQVTM and ANQGSEA. The CDR3 protein is CSVLPRRDSYNEQFF. CDR3 sequence (DNA): TGCAGCGTCCTACCCCGGAGGGATTCCTACAATGAGCAGTTCTTC.

The rearrangement links TRBV7-2 to TRBJ2-5; D call uncertain. The germline CDR1 and CDR2 sequences are SGHTA and FQGNSA. Trimming shortened V by 5 bases and J by 7 bases, and 8 bases separated the two germline ends. The CDR3 runs 11 residues. In nucleotides, the CDR3 is TGTGCCAGCAGCGAGCAGGCGACCCAGTACTTC. It yields the protein CASSEQATQYF.

The chain employs TRBV7-8 and TRBJ2-1; 10 bases map to TRBD1. V shed 5 bases, J shed 10 bases, and the junction held 8 bases outside the gene matches. The CDR3 is made up of 14 amino acids. Germline CDR1 reads SGHVS; CDR2 reads FQNEAQ. In nucleotides, the CDR3 is TGTGCCAGCAGCATAACCCGGGACAGGGGCGAGCAGTTCTTC. The encoded protein is CASSITRDRGEQFF.

This clonotype was detected only a few times. The chain has TRBV20-1 and TRBJ1-6; D perhaps matches TRBD1 (5 bases). Germline CDR1 DFQATT, CDR2 SNEGSKA (reference sequence). The CDR3 extends over 13 amino acids. Trimming took 3 bases from V and 7 from J, leaving 10 bases between them. In DNA, the CDR3 is TGCAGTGCTAGTGGTCAGGGCAATTCACCCCTCCACTTT. Protein product: CSASGQGNSPLHF.